This entry is about one T cell receptor (beta chain). Its antigen remains undetermined. There are no base qualities to consult, and no much larger clone falls within one base. The data originate from a study of CD4 T cells in relation to SARS-CoV-2 and coronaviruses (dated by TCRdb to about 2021). A note on the overall study: The ViraFEST assay cultured PBMCs with antigen for 10 days, then sequenced TCR beta CDR3s to find antigen-specific clonal expansions. An HIV-1 Nef peptide pool or a no-peptide culture served as the negative reference condition. Using patient-derived lymphoblastoid cell lines, the shared crossreactive spike epitopes were mapped to their HLA restriction. At the level of individual TCR clonotypes, the study measured memory CD4+ T cell crossreactivity between SARS-CoV-2 spike protein and common cold coronavirus spike proteins. Samples from a few pre-COVID donors and the naive versus memory experiments were sequenced with the Adaptive Biotechnologies TCR-sequencing kit; other data were Illumina-based. Expansion assays from other donors in the study were sequenced with a different, Illumina-based TCR-beta assay.

Overall study outcomes, separate from this receptor: In around three fifths of donors, memory CD4+ clonotypes turned up that crossrecognized SARS-CoV-2 and at least one common cold coronavirus spike. Crossreactivity analysis centred on spike protein, so crossreactivity against other viral proteins was not assessed. Because no donor provided both pre-pandemic and post-infection samples, tracing the source of pre-existing responses was limited. Significantly weaker SARS-CoV-2-driven expansion was shown by crossreactive clones than by monoreactive clones, consistent with antigenic imprinting. Small numbers of patients and of tested TCRs limited the study.

CDR1 is given as SGHVS and CDR2 as FNYEAQ, both from the germline V gene. Inclusive of the bounding cysteine and phenylalanine, the CDR3 is 18 residues long. CDR3 DNA is the only sequence kept; it has 54 bases, read in frame from the first base. Trimming removed 3 bases from V and 1 base from J, leaving 16 bases between the germline ends. CD4+ T cells from unexposed donors were collected before the COVID-19 pandemic (2011-2018). The EasySep CD4+ T cell isolation kit was used to isolate CD4+ T cells once the cultures had run for roughly 10 days. As cell number allowed, CD4+ T cells from unexposed donors were tested for reactivity to SARS-CoV-2 S and N and to four common cold coronavirus spike pools. PBMCs were cultured at fewer than 2.5 million per well in IMDM supplemented with approximately 5% human AB serum and roughly 10 IU/ml IL-2. Half of the culture medium was replaced with fresh IL-2-containing medium on days 3 and 7. Triplicate replicate wells were generally used for each peptide culture condition. Leukapheresis product for the unexposed donors was bought commercially. Ficoll-Paque PLUS gradient centrifugation was used to isolate PBMCs from either whole blood or leukapheresis product. PBMCs were either used fresh in the expansion assay or cryopreserved at -140 degrees C. The QIAamp Micro DNA Kit was used to extract genomic DNA from the CD4+ T cells.

The library came from the immunoSEQ multiplex PCR assay. Regarding the original processing steps: During preprocessing, nonproductive sequences were removed, as were CDR3s that did not start with C, did not end with F or W, or were shorter than 7 amino acids. Antigen-specific clonotypes were called with the MANAFEST web app, based on expansion relative to reference and other culture wells. A clone counted as positive if significantly expanded in 2 of 3 replicate wells versus the reference culture at FDR below 0.05. To be called positive, a clone also had to show significant expansion compared with every other tandem well and an odds ratio greater than 5. After three terminal residues were trimmed from each end, CDR3 homology was quantified as pairwise Levenshtein distance using the stringdist R package. Here the immuneACCESS table is served through TCRdb, limited to in-frame sequences with V and J called. Missing clones are a known gap in these copies; in checked studies unresolved V genes cover under half, and the rest lacks a known reason. V, J and clone size are those of that table, while D and trimming were read from the DNA. For this sample there are about 18,000 clones; approximately 80% appear just once. The ten largest clones take up about 21% of the sample.

Sequencing used CD4+ T cells from PBMCs, cultured in vitro. The sequence joins TRBV7-6 to TRBJ2-6; TRBD1 is perhaps the D gene, given 5 matching bases. The receptor was derived from a human donor in good health. The nucleotide sequence is TGTGCCAGCAGCTTTTCAGGGTTATTACCTTCTGGGGCCAACGTCCTGACTTTC. This codes for CASSFSGLLPSGANVLTF.